Below, 3 T cell receptor beta chains from the same sample are listed, as sequenced in a study of immune evolution from preneoplasia to lung adenocarcinoma. TCRdb keeps only in-frame clones here, not all; method: immunoSEQ multiplex PCR. The repertoire holds 11,000 to 15,000 clones, with about 80% as singletons. Specimen: FFPE minimally invasive lung adenocarcinoma tissue. These TCRs come from a person in their 70s with lung adenocarcinoma.

This clone has just one count. V is TRBV25-1 and J is TRBJ1-1; D is perhaps TRBD1 (5 bases). Trimming shortened V by 8 bases and J by 7 bases, and 14 bases separated the two germline ends. The CDR3 is made up of 12 amino acids. The germline gives CDR1 MGHDK, CDR2 SYGVNS. The DNA of the CDR3 is TGTGCCAGCTCCTTGACAGCGAATGAAGCTTTCTTT. This gives the protein CASSLTANEAFF.

The V and J genes are TRBV28 and TRBJ2-5; D not certain. This CDR3 region has 12 residues. Germline V lookup: CDR1 MDHEN, CDR2 SYDVKM. CDR3 sequence: CATMVGKETQYF. The CDR3 DNA is TGTGCTACCATGGTGGGGAAGGAGACCCAGTACTTC.

In nucleotides, the CDR3 is TGTGCCAGCAGCCCCGGACTAGGCACAGATACGCAGTATTTT. Protein product: CASSPGLGTDTQYF. This chain links TRBV14 with TRBJ2-3; 7 positions agree with TRBD2. The CDR3 runs to 14 residues. V gave up 4 bases and J gave up 1 base; unmatched junction bases: 2. The germline gives CDR1 SGHDN, CDR2 FVKESK. Together with reference TRBV14 and TRBJ2-3, the CDR3 gives the full variable domain: EAGVTQFPSHSVIEKGQTVTLRCDPISGHDNLYWYRRVMGKEIKFLLHFVKESKQDESGMPNNRFLAERTGGTYSTLKVQPAELEDSGVYFCASSPGLGTDTQYFGPGTRLTVL.